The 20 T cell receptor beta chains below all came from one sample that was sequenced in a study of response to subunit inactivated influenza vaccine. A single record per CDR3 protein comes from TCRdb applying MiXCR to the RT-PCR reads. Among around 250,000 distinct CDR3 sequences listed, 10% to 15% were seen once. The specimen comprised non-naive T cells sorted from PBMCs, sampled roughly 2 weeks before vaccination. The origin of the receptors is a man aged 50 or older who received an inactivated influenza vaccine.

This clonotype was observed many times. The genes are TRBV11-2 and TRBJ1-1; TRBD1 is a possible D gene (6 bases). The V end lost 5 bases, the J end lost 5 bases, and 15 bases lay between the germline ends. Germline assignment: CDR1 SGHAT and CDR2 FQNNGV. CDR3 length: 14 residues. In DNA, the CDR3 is TGTGCCAGCAGCACAAATGGGGGGCAGACTGAAGCTTTCTTT. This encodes CASSTNGGQTEAFF.

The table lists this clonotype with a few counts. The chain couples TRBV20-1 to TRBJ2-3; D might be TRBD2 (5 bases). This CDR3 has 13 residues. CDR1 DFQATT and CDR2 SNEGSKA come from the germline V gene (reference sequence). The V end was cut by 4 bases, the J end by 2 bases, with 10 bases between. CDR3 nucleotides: TGCAGTGCTAACGTACTAGTCACAGATACGCAGTATTTT. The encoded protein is CSANVLVTDTQYF.

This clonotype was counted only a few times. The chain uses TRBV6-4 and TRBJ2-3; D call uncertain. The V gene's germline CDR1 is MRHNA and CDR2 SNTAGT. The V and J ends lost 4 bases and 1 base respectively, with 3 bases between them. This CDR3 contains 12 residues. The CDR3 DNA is TGTGCCAGCAGTGCGGGCACAGATACGCAGTATTTT. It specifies CASSAGTDTQYF.

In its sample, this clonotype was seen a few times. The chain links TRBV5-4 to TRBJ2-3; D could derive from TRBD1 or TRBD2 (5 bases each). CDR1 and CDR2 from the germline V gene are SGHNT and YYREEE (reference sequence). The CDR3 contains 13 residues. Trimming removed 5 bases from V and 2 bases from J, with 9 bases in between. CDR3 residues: CASSPGPTDTQYF. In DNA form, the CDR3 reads TGTGCCAGCAGTCCGGGACCCACAGATACGCAGTATTTT.

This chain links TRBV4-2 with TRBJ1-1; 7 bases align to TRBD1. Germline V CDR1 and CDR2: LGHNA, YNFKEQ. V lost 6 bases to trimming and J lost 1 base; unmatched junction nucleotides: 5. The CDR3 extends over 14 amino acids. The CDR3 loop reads CASRQPGGNTEAFF. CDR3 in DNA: TGTGCCAGCAGGCAACCAGGGGGGAACACTGAAGCTTTCTTT.

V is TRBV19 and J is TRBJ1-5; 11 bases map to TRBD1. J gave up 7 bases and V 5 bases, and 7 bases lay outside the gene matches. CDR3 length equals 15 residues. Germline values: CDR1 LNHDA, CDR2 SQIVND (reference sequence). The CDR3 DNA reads TGTGCCAGTAGTCCAGGGACAGGGGGTCAACAGCCCCAGCATTTT. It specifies CASSPGTGGQQPQHF. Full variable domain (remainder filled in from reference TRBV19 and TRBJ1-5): DGGITQSPKYLFRKEGQNVTLSCEQNLNHDAMYWYRQDPGQGLRLIYYSQIVNDFQKGDIAEGYSVSREKKESFPLTVTSAQKNPTAFYLCASSPGTGGQQPQHFGDGTRLSIL.

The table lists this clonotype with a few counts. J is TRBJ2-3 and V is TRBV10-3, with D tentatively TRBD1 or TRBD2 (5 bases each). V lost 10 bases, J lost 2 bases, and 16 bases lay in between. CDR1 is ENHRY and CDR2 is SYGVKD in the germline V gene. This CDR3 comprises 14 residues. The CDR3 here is CATCRGVNTDTQYF. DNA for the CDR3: TGTGCCACCTGCCGGGGCGTTAACACAGATACGCAGTATTTT.

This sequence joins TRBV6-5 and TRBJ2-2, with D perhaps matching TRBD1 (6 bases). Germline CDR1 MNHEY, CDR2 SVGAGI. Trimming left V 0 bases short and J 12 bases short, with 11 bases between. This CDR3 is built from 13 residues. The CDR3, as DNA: TGTGCCAGCAGTTACTCGGTACAGGGAAAGCTGTTTTTT. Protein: CASSYSVQGKLFF.

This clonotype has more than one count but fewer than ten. CDR3 loop: CASNFLPTSTDTQYF. The CDR3 nucleotides are TGTGCCAGCAATTTTCTCCCCACTAGCACAGATACGCAGTATTTT. The chain has TRBV6-2 or TRBV6-3 and TRBJ2-3; D remains ambiguous. The germline V gene has CDR1 MNHEY and CDR2 SVGEGT. The CDR3 runs to 15 residues. The V gene lost 7 bases and the J gene lost 0 bases, with 14 bases spanning the gap.

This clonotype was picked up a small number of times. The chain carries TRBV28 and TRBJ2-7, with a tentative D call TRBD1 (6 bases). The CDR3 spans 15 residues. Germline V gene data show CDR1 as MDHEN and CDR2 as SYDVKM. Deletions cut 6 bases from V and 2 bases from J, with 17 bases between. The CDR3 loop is CASSIRDMETYEQYF. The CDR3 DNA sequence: TGTGCCAGCAGCATCCGGGACATGGAAACCTACGAGCAGTACTTC.

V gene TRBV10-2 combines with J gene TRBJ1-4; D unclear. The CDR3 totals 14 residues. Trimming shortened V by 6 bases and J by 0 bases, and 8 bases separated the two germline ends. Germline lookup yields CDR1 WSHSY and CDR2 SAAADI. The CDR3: CASRAGPTNEKLFF. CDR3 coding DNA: TGCGCCAGCAGAGCAGGTCCAACTAATGAAAAACTGTTTTTT.

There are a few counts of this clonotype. The CDR3 protein is CASSLGQGFSEDTQYF. The CDR3 DNA is TGCGCCAGCAGCCTGGGACAGGGTTTCTCCGAAGATACGCAGTATTTT. The chain has TRBV5-1 and TRBJ2-3; TRBD1 aligns across 9 bases. Losses at the gene ends were 4 bases for V and 5 bases for J; bases not matched to a gene: 11. The CDR3 covers 16 residues. Looked up from germline, CDR1 is SGHRS and CDR2 is YFSETQ.

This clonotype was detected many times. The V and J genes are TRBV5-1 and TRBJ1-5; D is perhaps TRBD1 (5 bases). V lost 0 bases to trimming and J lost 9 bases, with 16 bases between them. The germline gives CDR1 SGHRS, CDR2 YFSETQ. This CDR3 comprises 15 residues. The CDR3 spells CASSLAPGPNVPQHF. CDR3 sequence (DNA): TGCGCCAGCAGCTTGGCTCCAGGGCCCAACGTGCCCCAGCATTTT.

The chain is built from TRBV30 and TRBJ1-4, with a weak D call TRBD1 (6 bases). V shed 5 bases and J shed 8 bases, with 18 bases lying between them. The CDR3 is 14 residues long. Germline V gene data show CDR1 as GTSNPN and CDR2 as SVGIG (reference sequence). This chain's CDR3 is CAWGPGVTKEKLFF. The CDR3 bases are TGTGCCTGGGGGCCAGGGGTCACAAAAGAAAAACTGTTTTTT.

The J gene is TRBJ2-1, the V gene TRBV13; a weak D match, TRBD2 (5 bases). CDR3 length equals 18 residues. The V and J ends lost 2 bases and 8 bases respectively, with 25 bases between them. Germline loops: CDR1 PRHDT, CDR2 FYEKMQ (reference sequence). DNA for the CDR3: TGTGCCAGCAGCTTAACAACGGGCAGAGACGCTCCCGGGGATGAGCAGTTCTTC. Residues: CASSLTTGRDAPGDEQFF.

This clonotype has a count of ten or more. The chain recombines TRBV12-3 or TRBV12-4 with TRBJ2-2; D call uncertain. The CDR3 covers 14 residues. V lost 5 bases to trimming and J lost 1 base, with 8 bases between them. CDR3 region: CASSLTVNTGELFF. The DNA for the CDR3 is TGTGCCAGCAGTCTTACAGTGAACACCGGGGAGCTGTTTTTT.

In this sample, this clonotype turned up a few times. The CDR3 coding sequence is TGCGCCAGCAGTCCACGACCCTACGACTACCGGGACATAGTCCAAGAGCAGTACTTC. This translates into CASSPRPYDYRDIVQEQYF. The chain is built from TRBV4-3 and TRBJ2-7; D may be TRBD1 (6 bases). The CDR3 loop spans 19 amino acids. Germline assignment: CDR1 LGHNA and CDR2 YSLEER. Trimming cost V 6 bases and J 7 bases, with 34 bases left between them.

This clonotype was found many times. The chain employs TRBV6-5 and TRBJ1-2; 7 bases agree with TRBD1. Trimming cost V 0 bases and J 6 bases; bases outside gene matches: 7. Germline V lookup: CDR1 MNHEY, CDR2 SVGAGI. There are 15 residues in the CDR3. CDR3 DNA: TGTGCCAGCAGTTACTCGAGGGGGCCCCTCAATGGCTACACCTTC. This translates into CASSYSRGPLNGYTF.

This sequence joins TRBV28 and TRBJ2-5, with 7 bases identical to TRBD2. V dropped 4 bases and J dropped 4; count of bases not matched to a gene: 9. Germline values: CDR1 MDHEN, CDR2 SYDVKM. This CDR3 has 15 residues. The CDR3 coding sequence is TGTGCCAGCAGTTCCCGACTAGCCTTGCTAGAGACCCAGTACTTC. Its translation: CASSSRLALLETQYF. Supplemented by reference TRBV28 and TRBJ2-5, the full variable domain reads DVKVTQSSRYLVKRTGEKVFLECVQDMDHENMFWYRQDPGLGLRLIYFSYDVKMKEKGDIPEGYSVSREKKERFSLILESASTNQTSMYLCASSSRLALLETQYFGPGTRLLVL.

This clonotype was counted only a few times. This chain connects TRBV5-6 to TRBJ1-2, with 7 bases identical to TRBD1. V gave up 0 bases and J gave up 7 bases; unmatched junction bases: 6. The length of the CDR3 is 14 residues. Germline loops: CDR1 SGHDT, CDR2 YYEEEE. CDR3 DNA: TGTGCCAGCAGCTTGGGACAGGGACTAGGTGGCTACACCTTC. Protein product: CASSLGQGLGGYTF.